This TCR beta chain was identified during a study of blood T cell repertoires in COVID-19. The overall study: The United States, Italy and Spain supplied acute and convalescent COVID-19 samples. PBMCs, B-cell-depleted T cells, or T cells provided the cDNA or gDNA that made up the material.

With 7 bases removed from V and 9 bases from J, the gap between germline ends came to 17 bases. Looked up from germline, CDR1 is SNHLY and CDR2 is FYNNEI. The CDR3 sequence is 13 residues long. Original processing methods: Reference gene primers were amplified, and this amplification served to estimate nucleated cell counts. Clones were sequenced by immunoSEQ multiplex PCR, and TCRdb holds only the in-frame ones, with some missing. V and J calls and clone size are as listed in that table; D and trimming were resolved from the DNA. The table lists more than 85,000 clones, roughly 90% of them singletons, with under 7% in the top ten.

Sequencing was carried out using peripheral blood. The rearrangement links TRBV2 to TRBJ2-3; D gene unclear. This sequence originates from a woman aged 55-69 years with acute or convalescent COVID-19. CDR3 in amino acids: CASNGGPSVTQYF. CDR3 bases: TGTGCCAGCAATGGCGGCCCATCGGTGACGCAGTATTTT.